This TCR beta chain came from a study of tumour-infiltrating T cells in Burkitt lymphoma. Trimming shortened V by 5 bases and J by 4 bases, and 12 bases separated the two germline ends. The germline V gene encodes CDR1 SGHVS and CDR2 FNYEAQ. The CDR3 sequence is 13 residues long. The protocol was immunoSEQ multiplex PCR, while the TCRdb copy is restricted to in-frame clones and leaves out a portion. The sample lists 3,000 to 5,000 clones, more than 13% occurring once. The sample holds a few counts of this clone. This sequence joins TRBV7-6 and TRBJ2-7; tentatively, D is TRBD1 or TRBD2 (5 bases each). Sequencing was done on a sample of tumor tissue. This receptor was taken from a human donor with Burkitt lymphoma. The DNA of the CDR3 is TGTGCCAGCAGCATGGGACCTAATTACGAGCAGTACTTC. Amino acid sequence: CASSMGPNYEQYF.